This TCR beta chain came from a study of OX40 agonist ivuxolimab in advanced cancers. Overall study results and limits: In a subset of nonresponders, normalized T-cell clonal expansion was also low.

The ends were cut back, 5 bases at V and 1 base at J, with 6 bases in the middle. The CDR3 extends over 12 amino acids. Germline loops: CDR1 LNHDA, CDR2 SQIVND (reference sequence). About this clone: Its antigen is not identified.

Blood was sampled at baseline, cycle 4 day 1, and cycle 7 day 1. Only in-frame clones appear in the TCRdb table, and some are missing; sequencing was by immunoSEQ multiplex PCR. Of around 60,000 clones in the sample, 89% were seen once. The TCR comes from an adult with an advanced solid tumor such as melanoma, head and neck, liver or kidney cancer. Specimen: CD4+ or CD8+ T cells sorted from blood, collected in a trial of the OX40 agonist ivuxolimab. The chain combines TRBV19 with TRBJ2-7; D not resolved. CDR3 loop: CASSGQSYEQYF. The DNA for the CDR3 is TGTGCCAGTAGTGGTCAGTCCTACGAGCAGTACTTC.